This T cell receptor (beta chain) was sequenced for a study of cytomegalovirus exposure and HLA in healthy donors. Notes on the study in general: In vitro experiments confirmed that three CMV-associated chains were specific for CMV antigens. TCR sequences were mostly rare, though some public TCRs occurred in many donors. The investigators catalogued 160 or so TCR beta chains as cytomegalovirus-associated.

Trimming removed 3 bases from V and 0 bases from J, with 3 bases in between. CDR1 ENHRY and CDR2 SYGVKD come from the germline V gene. The CDR3 covers 12 residues. Of note for this clone: What it recognizes is unknown.

Assay: immunoSEQ multiplex PCR; the TCRdb copy retains only in-frame clones and omits some. The sample carries about 120,000 clones, 80% to 90% recorded once. This TCR derives from a man younger than 35 in good health and CMV-seropositive. The sample taken for sequencing was PBMCs. The V gene is TRBV10-3, the J gene TRBJ2-7; D ambiguous. CDR3 sequence: CAISDSSYEQYF. In DNA form, the CDR3 reads TGTGCCATCAGTGACAGCTCCTACGAGCAGTACTTC.